This T cell receptor beta chain stems from a study of Ad26.COV2.S vaccination and SARS-CoV-2 variants. As to treatment: around 19 received Ad26.COV2.S at low or high dose, single or two shots; five or six received placebo; per-sample allocation not given. Each sample was drawn 63 days after the first injection (of vaccine or placebo). V was clipped by 2 bases and J by 7 bases; unmatched bases: 5. The CDR3 sequence is 14 residues long. Germline loops: CDR1 SGHRS, CDR2 YFSETQ. Clones were read by immunoSEQ multiplex PCR, and TCRdb kept only the in-frame ones, dropping some. The table includes fewer than 500,000 clones, around nine tenths detected once.

V and J are TRBV5-1 and TRBJ2-1; 8 bases align to TRBD1. The sequencing used peripheral blood, collected in a trial of Ad26.COV2.S vaccine versus placebo. The TCR originated in a person aged 18-60 years who received the Ad26.COV2.S COVID-19 vaccine or a placebo. The chain's CDR3 is CASSFRDRSNEQFF. CDR3 DNA sequence: TGCGCCAGCAGCTTCCGGGACAGGAGTAATGAGCAGTTCTTC.